This T cell receptor beta chain was identified during a study of regulatory T cells in long-lasting Graves disease. Study-level results: It was peripheral blood alone, not thyroid tissue, that was studied.

Regarding this clonotype: Its matching antigen is unknown.

Time point meaning: persistent/refractory GD, antithyroid drugs over 5 years with positive TRAb. Generation of the TCR library employed RNA extracted from PBMCs. Construction of TCR beta libraries relied on iRepertoire HTBI primers and on Arm-PCR targeting CDR3 regions. MiXCR, applied by TCRdb to the multiplex PCR reads, yields one record per CDR3 protein. The sample has roughly 450,000 distinct CDR3 sequences, around 21% seen once; the top ten hold 6.5% to 8%. Germline CDR1 and CDR2: SQVTM and ANQGSEA. CDR3 length: 12 residues. V was pared by 3 bases and J by 4 bases, with 10 bases between. This receptor was identified in a female donor with Graves disease. The chain employs TRBV29-1 and TRBJ2-7, with D hard to call. The starting material was peripheral blood mononuclear cells (PBMCs), obtained when the disease was refractory, from a patient treated with antithyroid drugs. The CDR3 is CSVDCVKYEQYF. CDR3 coding DNA: TGCAGCGTTGACTGCGTTAAGTACGAGCAGTACTTC.